Following are 16 T cell receptor beta chains from one sample sequenced in a study of T-cell memory formation after mild COVID-19. TCRdb processed the 5' RACE reads anew with MiXCR; each CDR3 protein has one entry. Altogether hundreds of thousands of distinct CDR3 sequences are present, about 19% being singletons, with the ten largest covering around 9.2%. The source material was PBMCs or a T cell subset sorted from them (not recorded which). The receptor set was obtained from an adult woman who had mild COVID-19 (a few samples of this study predate the infection). Cell type and time point are not known.

The V and J genes are TRBV6-4 and TRBJ1-1; tentatively, D is TRBD1 (5 bases). Trimming took off 10 bases at V and 5 bases at J, with 17 bases between the two ends. This CDR3 comprises 13 residues. Germline CDR1 and CDR2: MRHNA and SNTAGT. The CDR3 spells CATAKEEGTEAFF. Written as DNA, the CDR3 is TGTGCCACTGCCAAAGAGGAGGGGACTGAAGCTTTCTTT.

The V and J genes are TRBV6-1 and TRBJ2-1; the D is unclear. The CDR3 is made up of 13 amino acids. Trimming stripped 5 bases from V and 13 bases from J, with 18 bases between. Germline CDR1 is MNHNS and CDR2 is SASEGT. The CDR3 DNA sequence: TGTGCCAGCAGTATATCGGAGACGGTACCCCAGTTCTTC. It encodes CASSISETVPQFF.

This rearrangement joins TRBV2 to TRBJ2-3, with unresolved D. With 2 bases removed from V and 5 bases from J, the gap between germline ends came to 8 bases. CDR1 and CDR2 (germline): SNHLY, FYNNEI. CDR3 length: 13 residues. CDR3 bases: TGTGCCAGCAGTGAATGGTTGGGAGATACGCAGTATTTT. Translating gives CASSEWLGDTQYF.

This clonotype was picked up a small number of times. This rearrangement joins TRBV6-5 to TRBJ2-3, with D hard to call. Between the trimmed V and J ends, which lost 8 bases and 1 base, there was a span of 10 bases. This CDR3 region has 13 residues. Germline V gives CDR1 MNHEY, CDR2 SVGAGI. CDR3 bases: TGTGCCAGCCGACCTCTGGGCACAGATACGCAGTATTTT. Amino acids: CASRPLGTDTQYF.

This clonotype was seen ten or more times. This chain connects TRBV5-6 to TRBJ2-1, with unresolved D. With 4 bases removed from V and 9 bases from J, the gap between germline ends came to 11 bases. The CDR3 runs to 12 residues. Per the germline V gene, CDR1 is SGHDT and CDR2 is YYEEEE. The CDR3 loop is CASSLDWGEQFF. The CDR3 nucleotides read TGTGCCAGCAGCCTGGATTGGGGTGAGCAGTTCTTC.

This clonotype has a handful of counts. The V and J genes are TRBV27 and TRBJ2-1; 8 bases are a match to TRBD1. The length of the CDR3 is 16 residues. With V trimmed by 4 bases and J by 6 bases, 11 bases remained unmatched. Germline V gives CDR1 MNHEY, CDR2 SMNVEV (reference sequence). The CDR3 DNA sequence: TGTGCCAGCAGTTCCCGACAGGGGCAAGGCCTCAATGAGCAGTTCTTC. Its translation: CASSSRQGQGLNEQFF.

The V call is TRBV27, the J call TRBJ2-3; D remains unclear. The CDR3 totals 13 residues. V lost 3 bases and J lost 7, with 11 bases in between. Germline V gives CDR1 MNHEY, CDR2 SMNVEV (reference sequence). The CDR3 sequence: CASSLSAGHTQYF. CDR3 DNA sequence: TGTGCCAGCAGTTTGTCGGCAGGTCATACGCAGTATTTT.

This chain joins TRBV9 and TRBJ1-2, with D unclear. The CDR3 totals 12 residues. V lost 3 bases and J 6 bases, leaving 9 bases between the germline ends. Germline loops: CDR1 SGDLS, CDR2 YYNGEE. Here the CDR3 reads CASSGQINGYTF. In DNA, the CDR3 is TGTGCCAGCAGCGGACAAATCAATGGCTACACCTTC.

This clonotype has only a few counts. J is TRBJ2-1 and V is TRBV30; no clear D. V lost 1 base, J lost 6 bases, and 16 bases lay in between. CDR1 and CDR2 (germline): GTSNPN, SVGIG (reference sequence). CDR3 length: 15 residues. CDR3 sequence (DNA): TGTGCCTGGAGTGCCACGCTTCGTGCGGCCAATGAGCAGTTCTTC. This sequence encodes CAWSATLRAANEQFF.

The rearrangement joins TRBV2 to TRBJ1-6, with D unclear. The V gene's germline CDR1 is SNHLY and CDR2 FYNNEI. The CDR3 has 13 residues. The V end lost 10 bases, the J end lost 10 bases, and 17 bases lay between the germline ends. The CDR3 DNA sequence: TGTGCCACCATATCGGGGTTAGGCTCACCCCTCCACTTT. Translated, it gives CATISGLGSPLHF. The whole variable domain, filled in from reference TRBV2 and TRBJ1-6, reads EPEVTQTPSHQVTQMGQEVILRCVPISNHLYFYWYRQILGQKVEFLVSFYNNEISEKSEIFDDQFSVERPDGSNFTLKIRSTKLEDSAMYFCATISGLGSPLHFGNGTRLTVT.

V is TRBV30 and J is TRBJ1-2; tentative D call: TRBD1 (6 bases). CDR1 and CDR2 (germline): GTSNPN, SVGIG (reference sequence). CDR3 size: 11 residues. V lost 2 bases, J lost 8 bases, and 9 bases lay in between. The DNA for the CDR3 is TGTGCCTGGAGTTGGGACACCGGCTACACCTTC. Amino acids: CAWSWDTGYTF. The full variable domain, in which reference TRBV30 and TRBJ1-2 provide the parts outside the CDR3, is SQTIHQWPATLVQPVGSPLSLECTVEGTSNPNLYWYRQAAGRGLQLLFYSVGIGQISSEVPQNLSASRPQDRQFILSSKKLLLSDSGFYLCAWSWDTGYTFGSGTRLTVV.

The J gene is TRBJ2-2, the V gene TRBV5-1, with a tentative D call TRBD2 (6 bases). This CDR3 is 16 amino acids long. CDR1 and CDR2 (germline): SGHRS, YFSETQ. V was cut by 3 bases and J by 4 bases, with 16 bases left in between. The DNA for the CDR3 is TGCGCCAGCAGCTGGACTATCGGGGCCTTCACCGGGGAGCTGTTTTTT. Protein sequence: CASSWTIGAFTGELFF.

The chain carries TRBV18 and TRBJ2-3; 15 bases are shared with TRBD2. CDR1 is KGHSH, CDR2 LQKENI, per germline. V was clipped by 6 bases and J by 3 bases; unmatched bases: 7. CDR3 length equals 17 residues. CDR3 residues: CASSPGLAGGPTDTQYF. DNA for the CDR3: TGTGCCAGCTCGCCGGGACTAGCGGGAGGACCTACAGATACGCAGTATTTT.

This clonotype was observed a few times. This chain uses TRBV6-4 with TRBJ2-3; 10 positions match TRBD2. Germline V gives CDR1 MRHNA, CDR2 SNTAGT. The V and J ends lost 4 bases and 1 base, in that order; junction bases with no gene match: 5. The CDR3 is 16 amino acids. The CDR3 DNA reads as TGTGCCAGCAGTGTCCTAGCGGGAGCTGGCACAGATACGCAGTATTTT. This gives the protein CASSVLAGAGTDTQYF.

This clonotype was counted between two and nine times. J is TRBJ2-3 and V is TRBV29-1; no reliable D call. CDR1 and CDR2 from the germline V gene are SQVTM and ANQGSEA. Deletions cut 6 bases from V and 4 bases from J, with 14 bases between. The CDR3 is made up of 13 amino acids. The CDR3: CSVGARLADTQYF. CDR3 nucleotide sequence: TGCAGCGTCGGCGCGAGATTGGCAGATACGCAGTATTTT.

The sample holds a few counts of this clonotype. The chain uses TRBV7-9 and TRBJ1-6; 7 nucleotides agree with TRBD1. Germline assignment: CDR1 SEHNR and CDR2 FQNEAQ (reference sequence). The CDR3 loop spans 13 amino acids. The V gene end was trimmed by 5 bases and the J gene end by 10 bases; junction bases not matched to a gene: 5. Written as DNA, the CDR3 is TGTGCCAGCAGCCCTCAGGGGGAATCACCCCTCCACTTT. Translation gives CASSPQGESPLHF.